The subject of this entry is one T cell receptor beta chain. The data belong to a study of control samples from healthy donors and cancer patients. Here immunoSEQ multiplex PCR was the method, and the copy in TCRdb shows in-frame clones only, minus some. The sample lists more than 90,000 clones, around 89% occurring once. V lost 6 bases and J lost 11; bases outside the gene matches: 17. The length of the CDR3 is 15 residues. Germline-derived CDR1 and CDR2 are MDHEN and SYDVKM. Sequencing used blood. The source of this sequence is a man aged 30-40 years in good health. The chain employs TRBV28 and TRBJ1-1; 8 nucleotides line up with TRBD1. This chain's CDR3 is CASSRTGTGEREAFF. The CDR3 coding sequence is TGTGCCAGCAGCCGAACCGGGACAGGAGAGAGGGAGGCTTTCTTT. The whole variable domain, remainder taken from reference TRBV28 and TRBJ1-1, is DVKVTQSSRYLVKRTGEKVFLECVQDMDHENMFWYRQDPGLGLRLIYFSYDVKMKEKGDIPEGYSVSREKKERFSLILESASTNQTSMYLCASSRTGTGEREAFFGQGTRLTVV.